The 19 T cell receptor beta chains presented below share a single source sample, sequenced in a study of somatic mutations in cytotoxic T cells in rheumatoid arthritis. Produced via immunoSEQ multiplex PCR; TCRdb's table is partial and in-frame only. The table lists 10,000 or so clones, less than 80% of them singletons. The sample comprised CD8+ T cells sorted from blood. The source of these receptors is an adult with rheumatoid arthritis.

The chain joins TRBV28 to TRBJ1-5; no firm D call. The V end was cut by 3 bases, the J end by 5 bases, with 5 bases between. CDR1 and CDR2 from the germline V gene are MDHEN and SYDVKM. The CDR3 sequence is 12 residues long. CDR3 residues: CASSFDDQPQHF. The CDR3 DNA reads as TGTGCCAGCAGTTTCGACGATCAGCCCCAGCATTTT. Drawing the rest from reference TRBV28 and TRBJ1-5, the complete variable domain is DVKVTQSSRYLVKRTGEKVFLECVQDMDHENMFWYRQDPGLGLRLIYFSYDVKMKEKGDIPEGYSVSREKKERFSLILESASTNQTSMYLCASSFDDQPQHFGDGTRLSIL.

The chain has TRBV9 and TRBJ1-1; TRBD1 might be the D (6 bases). The CDR3 sequence is 16 residues long. Trimming cost V 4 bases and J 1 base, with 17 bases left between them. Germline CDR1 is SGDLS and CDR2 is YYNGEE. The CDR3 sequence is CASSPPLQGPNTEAFF. The DNA of the CDR3 is TGTGCCAGCAGCCCCCCCCTACAGGGCCCGAACACTGAAGCTTTCTTT.

The genes are TRBV29-1 and TRBJ2-5; tentative D call: TRBD2 (5 bases). The germline CDR1 and CDR2 sequences are SQVTM and ANQGSEA. Trimming left V 6 bases short and J 5 bases short, with 10 bases between. The CDR3 runs to 11 residues. The CDR3 DNA sequence: TGCAGCGTGGGAGTGGGGGAGACCCAGTACTTC. This gives the protein CSVGVGETQYF.

The chain joins TRBV28 to TRBJ1-2; no firm D call. The V end was cut by 5 bases, the J end by 4 bases, with 11 bases between. This CDR3 spans 13 amino acids. Germline V gives CDR1 MDHEN, CDR2 SYDVKM. This CDR3 reads CASSISRGYGYTF. As DNA, the CDR3 is TGTGCCAGCAGTATATCTCGGGGCTATGGCTACACCTTC.

The rearrangement links TRBV7-3 to TRBJ2-3; D is perhaps TRBD1 (5 bases). CDR1 and CDR2 (germline): SGHTA, FQGTGA. The V gene lost 5 bases and the J gene lost 1 base, with 10 bases spanning the gap. The CDR3 loop spans 14 amino acids. The CDR3 reads CASSPETGTDTQYF. The CDR3 DNA reads TGTGCCAGCAGCCCAGAGACAGGCACAGATACGCAGTATTTT.

The chain employs TRBV2 and TRBJ1-5; D ambiguous. CDR3 length: 14 residues. V dropped 8 bases and J dropped 0 bases, with 11 bases sitting between them. The germline gives CDR1 SNHLY, CDR2 FYNNEI. The CDR3 loop is CASGERYSNQPQHF. The CDR3, as DNA: TGTGCCAGCGGGGAAAGATATAGCAATCAGCCCCAGCATTTT. The entire variable domain, with the rest obtained from reference TRBV2 and TRBJ1-5, is as follows: EPEVTQTPSHQVTQMGQEVILRCVPISNHLYFYWYRQILGQKVEFLVSFYNNEISEKSEIFDDQFSVERPDGSNFTLKIRSTKLEDSAMYFCASGERYSNQPQHFGDGTRLSIL.

The chain couples TRBV10-3 to TRBJ1-2; D is perhaps TRBD1 (5 bases). This CDR3 is built from 11 residues. Germline CDR1 is ENHRY and CDR2 is SYGVKD. Trimming pared 6 bases from V and 6 bases from J, leaving 8 bases between. CDR3 region: CAIRTDDGYTF. The CDR3 DNA is TGTGCCATCAGGACAGACGATGGCTACACCTTC.

The rearrangement uses TRBV11-3 and TRBJ2-5, with D perhaps being TRBD1 or TRBD2 (5 bases each). The CDR3 runs 14 residues. The germline gives CDR1 SGHNT, CDR2 YENEEA. V lost 5 bases to trimming and J lost 2 bases, with 12 bases between them. CDR3 in DNA: TGTGCCAGCAGCCCTCCGGGACGTCAAGAGACCCAGTACTTC. Amino acid sequence: CASSPPGRQETQYF.

This clone is medium-sized. J is TRBJ1-2 and V is TRBV7-9; D unclear. Trimming took 3 bases from V and 8 from J, leaving 13 bases between them. Germline CDR1 and CDR2: SEHNR and FQNEAQ (reference sequence). This CDR3 contains 13 residues. CDR3 DNA: TGTGCCAGCAGCTTCGACACGACCGCGGGCTACACCTTC. It translates to CASSFDTTAGYTF. The complete variable domain, with remaining parts taken from reference TRBV7-9 and TRBJ1-2, reads DTGVSQNPRHKITKRGQNVTFRCDPISEHNRLYWYRQTLGQGPEFLTYFQNEAQLEKSRLLSDRFSAERPKGSFSTLEIQRTEQGDSAMYLCASSFDTTAGYTFGSGTRLTVV.

This chain connects TRBV6-5 to TRBJ2-7, with D hard to call. V shed 4 bases and J shed 1 base, with 14 bases lying between them. Per germline, CDR1 MNHEY and CDR2 SVGAGI. CDR3 length: 15 residues. CDR3 region: CASSFGTVESYEQYF. The CDR3 region has the DNA TGTGCCAGCAGTTTCGGCACCGTAGAATCCTACGAGCAGTACTTC.

The chain joins TRBV27 to TRBJ2-1; tentative D call: TRBD1 (6 bases). Germline lookup yields CDR1 MNHEY and CDR2 SMNVEV (reference sequence). V lost 0 bases to trimming and J lost 2 bases, with 11 bases between them. The CDR3 extends over 16 amino acids. The DNA for the CDR3 is TGTGCCAGCAGTTTATCTTTGGGGGCGGCCTACAATGAGCAGTTCTTC. Translated, it gives CASSLSLGAAYNEQFF.

This chain joins TRBV19 and TRBJ2-3; 10 positions match TRBD2. The CDR3 length is 14 residues. The J segment lost 5 bases and the V segment lost 3 bases, leaving 2 bases of the junction unmatched. Germline lookup yields CDR1 LNHDA and CDR2 SQIVND (reference sequence). For the CDR3, the DNA is TGTGCCAGTAGTATGCTAGCGGGAGAAGATACGCAGTATTTT. Its protein product is CASSMLAGEDTQYF.

This chain uses TRBV5-8 with TRBJ2-7, with D uncertain. This CDR3 has 12 residues. V was shortened by 0 bases and J by 3 bases, with 4 bases between the two germline ends. Germline CDR1 and CDR2: SGHTS and YDEGEE. CDR3 bases: TGTGCCAGCAGCTTGGTCAGCTACGAGCAGTACTTC. Encoded protein: CASSLVSYEQYF.

V and J are TRBV10-1 and TRBJ2-3; D is tentatively TRBD1 or TRBD2 (5 bases each). The CDR3 is 14 residues long. Trimming removed 6 bases at V and 4 bases at J, with 14 bases between. Germline V CDR1 and CDR2: WNHNN, SYGVQD (reference sequence). CDR3 DNA: TGCGCCAGCAGCGTAGGACTGGGGGCAGATACGCAGTATTTT. Residues: CASSVGLGADTQYF.

V usage is TRBV27 and J usage is TRBJ1-1; 8 bases are a match to TRBD1. The junction had 8 bases not matched to a gene; V was cut back by 3 bases and J by 5 bases. CDR1 and CDR2 (germline): MNHEY, SMNVEV (reference sequence). This CDR3 contains 15 residues. CDR3 nucleotides: TGTGCCAGCAGTTTCGGGTCAGGGGGCGCGACTGAAGCTTTCTTT. It is translated as CASSFGSGGATEAFF.

CDR3 region: CASGRLNTEAFF. The CDR3 bases are TGTGCCAGCGGACGGTTGAACACTGAAGCTTTCTTT. The V gene is TRBV14, the J gene TRBJ1-1; unclear D gene. This CDR3 is built from 12 residues. V dropped 8 bases and J dropped 0 bases, with 7 bases sitting between them. Per the germline V gene, CDR1 is SGHDN and CDR2 is FVKESK. Together with reference TRBV14 and TRBJ1-1, the CDR3 gives the full variable domain: EAGVTQFPSHSVIEKGQTVTLRCDPISGHDNLYWYRRVMGKEIKFLLHFVKESKQDESGMPNNRFLAERTGGTYSTLKVQPAELEDSGVYFCASGRLNTEAFFGQGTRLTVV.

The chain links TRBV4-1 to TRBJ2-1; 11 nucleotides line up with TRBD2. The V gene's germline CDR1 is MGHRA and CDR2 YSYEKL. CDR3 length: 17 amino acids. V shed 3 bases, J shed 6 bases, and the junction held 10 bases outside the gene matches. As DNA, the CDR3 is TGCGCCAGCAGCCAGAACCCCTCTAGCGGGAGGACCAATGAGCAGTTCTTC. It translates to CASSQNPSSGRTNEQFF.

The chain links TRBV28 to TRBJ2-4, with D unclear. CDR3 length: 17 residues. Trimming left V 3 bases short and J 0 bases short, with 15 bases between. The germline CDR1 and CDR2 sequences are MDHEN and SYDVKM. The CDR3 loop is CASSFIWQSLAKNIQYF. The DNA of the CDR3 is TGTGCCAGCAGTTTTATTTGGCAGTCTCTAGCCAAAAACATTCAGTACTTC.

The J gene is TRBJ1-5, the V gene TRBV30; D not certain. This CDR3 contains 13 residues. With 4 bases removed from V and 6 bases from J, the gap between germline ends came to 13 bases. Germline-derived CDR1 and CDR2 are GTSNPN and SVGIG (reference sequence). The CDR3 DNA reads TGTGCCTGGACTCTCGGGCCGGCTCAGCCCCAGCATTTT. Translated, it gives CAWTLGPAQPQHF.